Listed below are T cell receptor beta chains from one sample, sequenced in a study of cytomegalovirus exposure and HLA in healthy donors. The protocol was immunoSEQ multiplex PCR, while the TCRdb copy is restricted to in-frame clones and leaves out a portion. The sample gives roughly 110,000 clones, around 71% of which show up once; 0.65% to 0.85% is in the top ten. The specimen was PBMCs. The receptors shown here come from a boy aged 5 to 17 in good health and CMV-seronegative. The CDR3 runs from the conserved cysteine through the conserved F or W. D genes are given only for firm matches. Clone sizes are given selectively: once, few, many, or a class where the clone is expanded.

v_call: TRBV2
j_call: TRBJ1-1
d_call: -
clone_size: -
cdr3_aa: CASSIGRGLAEAFF
cdr3_nt: TGTGCCAGCTCTATTGGCAGGGGTCTCGCTGAAGCTTTCTTT

v_call: TRBV7-2
j_call: TRBJ2-2
d_call: -
clone_size: -
cdr3_aa: CASSARGFSGAGELFF
cdr3_nt: TGTGCCAGCAGCGCCCGGGGTTTTTCAGGGGCCGGGGAGCTGTTTTTT

v_call: TRBV28
j_call: TRBJ2-3
d_call: -
clone_size: once
cdr3_aa: CASTGGLLHTQYF
cdr3_nt: TGTGCCAGCACCGGGGGGCTCCTCCATACGCAGTATTTT

v_call: TRBV25-1
j_call: TRBJ2-1
d_call: -
clone_size: -
cdr3_aa: CASSELGGNEQFF
cdr3_nt: TGTGCCAGCAGTGAACTCGGCGGGAATGAGCAGTTCTTC

v_call: TRBV29-1
j_call: TRBJ2-7
d_call: TRBD1
clone_size: -
cdr3_aa: CSVSTGGYEQYF
cdr3_nt: TGCAGCGTCTCGACAGGGGGCTACGAGCAGTACTTC

v_call: TRBV5-1
j_call: TRBJ2-7
d_call: -
clone_size: -
cdr3_aa: CASSSGTPGGEQYF
cdr3_nt: TGCGCCAGCAGCTCCGGGACACCCGGCGGGGAGCAGTACTTC

v_call: TRBV6-9
j_call: TRBJ2-7
d_call: TRBD1
clone_size: -
cdr3_aa: CASSYLARGHSYEQYF
cdr3_nt: TGTGCCAGCAGTTATTTGGCCAGGGGGCACTCCTACGAGCAGTACTTC

v_call: TRBV5-6
j_call: TRBJ1-2
d_call: -
clone_size: -
cdr3_aa: CASSSGLGGYTF
cdr3_nt: TGTGCCAGCAGCTCAGGGTTGGGGGGCTACACCTTC

v_call: TRBV6-1
j_call: TRBJ2-5
d_call: -
clone_size: -
cdr3_aa: CASSEPGTGVKTQYF
cdr3_nt: TGTGCCAGCAGCGAACCCGGGACGGGGGTAAAGACCCAGTACTTC

v_call: TRBV28
j_call: TRBJ1-4
d_call: -
clone_size: -
cdr3_aa: CASSLSSGTNEKLFF
cdr3_nt: TGTGCCAGCAGTTTATCGAGCGGCACAAATGAAAAACTGTTTTTT

v_call: TRBV28
j_call: TRBJ1-2
d_call: -
clone_size: -
cdr3_aa: CASTRGGAYPYGYTF
cdr3_nt: TGTGCCAGCACCCGTGGAGGGGCATACCCCTATGGCTACACCTTC

v_call: TRBV28
j_call: TRBJ2-1
d_call: TRBD2
clone_size: -
cdr3_aa: CASTKAGEYNEQFF
cdr3_nt: TGTGCCAGCACTAAAGCGGGAGAGTACAATGAGCAGTTCTTC

v_call: TRBV6-5
j_call: TRBJ2-7
d_call: -
clone_size: few
cdr3_aa: CASRGLQGSPYEQYF
cdr3_nt: TGTGCCAGCAGAGGCCTACAGGGTTCCCCCTACGAGCAGTACTTC

v_call: TRBV30
j_call: TRBJ1-5
d_call: -
clone_size: few
cdr3_aa: CAWSSTWTDQPQHF
cdr3_nt: TGTGCCTGGAGTTCGACCTGGACAGATCAGCCCCAGCATTTT

v_call: TRBV27
j_call: TRBJ2-7
d_call: -
clone_size: -
cdr3_aa: CASSFPRQYF
cdr3_nt: TGTGCCAGCAGTTTCCCCCGGCAGTACTTC

v_call: TRBV7-7
j_call: TRBJ2-3
d_call: TRBD2
clone_size: once
cdr3_aa: CASSLAVLGASGGNTQYF
cdr3_nt: TGTGCCAGCAGCTTAGCCGTGTTGGGAGCAAGCGGGGGTAATACGCAGTATTTT

v_call: TRBV5-1
j_call: TRBJ2-3
d_call: -
clone_size: -
cdr3_aa: CASSLRSGADTQYF
cdr3_nt: TGCGCCAGCAGCTTACGATCCGGGGCAGATACGCAGTATTTT

v_call: TRBV7-6
j_call: TRBJ2-3
d_call: TRBD2
clone_size: -
cdr3_aa: CASSLGIAGGPDTQYF
cdr3_nt: TGTGCCAGCAGCTTGGGGATAGCGGGGGGGCCAGATACGCAGTATTTT

v_call: TRBV7-3
j_call: TRBJ1-1
d_call: TRBD1
clone_size: -
cdr3_aa: CASSLRGTGPVLTEAFF
cdr3_nt: TGTGCCAGCAGCTTAAGGGGGACAGGGCCGGTATTAACTGAAGCTTTCTTT

v_call: TRBV9
j_call: TRBJ2-3
d_call: -
clone_size: -
cdr3_aa: CASSVEPSLDTQYF
cdr3_nt: TGTGCCAGCAGCGTAGAACCTAGTCTAGATACGCAGTATTTT

v_call: TRBV6-4
j_call: TRBJ2-3
d_call: -
clone_size: -
cdr3_aa: CASSDKGISTDTQYF
cdr3_nt: TGTGCCAGCAGTGACAAGGGGATTAGCACAGATACGCAGTATTTT

v_call: TRBV9
j_call: TRBJ2-1
d_call: -
clone_size: -
cdr3_aa: CASSKQPDSIYNEQFF
cdr3_nt: TGTGCCAGCAGCAAACAGCCGGACAGCATCTACAATGAGCAGTTCTTC

v_call: TRBV6-4
j_call: TRBJ1-5
d_call: TRBD1
clone_size: -
cdr3_aa: CASSDPTGGYRSQPQHF
cdr3_nt: TGTGCCAGCAGTGACCCGACAGGGGGCTATCGGAGTCAGCCCCAGCATTTT

v_call: TRBV6-5
j_call: TRBJ1-2
d_call: -
clone_size: -
cdr3_aa: CASSYYTGHLYGYTF
cdr3_nt: TGTGCCAGCAGTTACTATACGGGACACCTCTATGGCTACACCTTC

v_call: TRBV10-3
j_call: TRBJ1-3
d_call: TRBD1
clone_size: -
cdr3_aa: CATTGEFGNTIYF
cdr3_nt: TGTGCCACCACAGGGGAGTTTGGAAACACCATATATTTT

v_call: TRBV7-3
j_call: TRBJ1-6
d_call: -
clone_size: few
cdr3_aa: CASSPGRGSPLHF
cdr3_nt: TGTGCCAGCAGTCCGGGGCGGGGGTCACCCCTCCACTTT

v_call: TRBV6-1
j_call: TRBJ1-1
d_call: -
clone_size: -
cdr3_aa: CASREPDTEAFF
cdr3_nt: TGTGCCAGCAGGGAGCCGGACACTGAAGCTTTCTTT

v_call: TRBV4-1
j_call: TRBJ1-5
d_call: -
clone_size: few
cdr3_aa: CASSQVITVKSNQPQHF
cdr3_nt: TGCGCCAGCAGCCAAGTAATAACAGTAAAGAGCAATCAGCCCCAGCATTTT

v_call: TRBV12-5
j_call: TRBJ1-5
d_call: TRBD1
clone_size: -
cdr3_aa: CASAYGTGAFQPQHF
cdr3_nt: TGTGCTAGCGCCTACGGGACAGGTGCTTTTCAGCCCCAGCATTTT

v_call: TRBV27
j_call: TRBJ1-4
d_call: -
clone_size: -
cdr3_aa: CASSLFRGSEKLFF
cdr3_nt: TGTGCCAGCAGTTTGTTCAGGGGATCCGAAAAACTGTTTTTT

v_call: TRBV15
j_call: TRBJ1-5
d_call: TRBD1
clone_size: -
cdr3_aa: CATSRTPGGMFQPQHF
cdr3_nt: TGTGCCACCAGCAGGACCCCAGGGGGCATGTTTCAGCCCCAGCATTTT

v_call: TRBV28
j_call: TRBJ1-3
d_call: -
clone_size: -
cdr3_aa: CASTEGRARNTIYF
cdr3_nt: TGTGCCAGCACGGAGGGCCGGGCCAGAAACACCATATATTTT

v_call: TRBV6-5
j_call: TRBJ1-3
d_call: TRBD1
clone_size: -
cdr3_aa: CASSSQTGGRNTIYF
cdr3_nt: TGTGCCAGCAGTTCCCAGACAGGGGGCCGAAACACCATATATTTT

v_call: TRBV2
j_call: TRBJ2-1
d_call: TRBD2
clone_size: -
cdr3_aa: CASGSLAGYNEQFF
cdr3_nt: TGTGCCAGCGGATCACTAGCGGGCTACAATGAGCAGTTCTTC

v_call: TRBV29-1
j_call: TRBJ1-1
d_call: -
clone_size: -
cdr3_aa: CSVGRLNTEAFF
cdr3_nt: TGCAGCGTTGGGCGGCTGAACACTGAAGCTTTCTTT

v_call: TRBV5-1
j_call: TRBJ1-1
d_call: TRBD1
clone_size: -
cdr3_aa: CASSLRMAGGMNTEAFF
cdr3_nt: TGCGCCAGCAGCTTGAGGATGGCAGGGGGTATGAACACTGAAGCTTTCTTT

v_call: TRBV6-1
j_call: TRBJ2-1
d_call: TRBD2
clone_size: -
cdr3_aa: CASSSLAGEYNEQFF
cdr3_nt: TGTGCCAGCAGTTCCCTAGCGGGCGAGTACAATGAGCAGTTCTTC

v_call: TRBV11-1
j_call: TRBJ1-1
d_call: -
clone_size: -
cdr3_aa: CASSHREYTEAFF
cdr3_nt: TGTGCCAGCAGCCACAGGGAGTACACTGAAGCTTTCTTT

v_call: TRBV16
j_call: TRBJ1-2
d_call: -
clone_size: -
cdr3_aa: CASSKYLQGRGQSYTF
cdr3_nt: TGTGCCAGCAGCAAATACCTCCAGGGCAGGGGCCAAAGCTACACCTTC

v_call: TRBV6-5
j_call: TRBJ2-5
d_call: -
clone_size: once
cdr3_aa: CASSSGGRGTQYF
cdr3_nt: TGTGCCAGCAGTTCAGGGGGGAGAGGGACCCAGTACTTC

v_call: TRBV23-1
j_call: TRBJ2-5
d_call: -
clone_size: -
cdr3_aa: CASSLPRLYF
cdr3_nt: TGCGCCAGCAGTCTGCCCAGGCTGTACTTC

v_call: TRBV19
j_call: TRBJ2-7
d_call: TRBD2
clone_size: -
cdr3_aa: CASSRLAAGYEQYF
cdr3_nt: TGTGCCAGTAGTAGGCTAGCGGCGGGCTACGAGCAGTACTTC

v_call: TRBV4-1
j_call: TRBJ2-7
d_call: TRBD2
clone_size: -
cdr3_aa: CASSQMAGVVTGEQYF
cdr3_nt: TGCGCCAGCAGCCAAATGGCGGGGGTGGTTACTGGCGAGCAGTACTTC

v_call: TRBV29-1
j_call: TRBJ1-2
d_call: TRBD1
clone_size: -
cdr3_aa: CSVAGQGRYGYTF
cdr3_nt: TGCAGCGTAGCGGGACAGGGCAGATATGGCTACACCTTC

v_call: TRBV7-2
j_call: TRBJ1-2
d_call: TRBD1
clone_size: -
cdr3_aa: CASSLDGTGSGGYTF
cdr3_nt: TGTGCCAGCAGCTTAGACGGGACAGGGTCGGGTGGCTACACCTTC

v_call: TRBV28
j_call: TRBJ2-1
d_call: -
clone_size: -
cdr3_aa: CASSLGAASYNEQFF
cdr3_nt: TGTGCCAGCAGTTTAGGAGCGGCCTCCTACAATGAGCAGTTCTTC

v_call: TRBV5-1
j_call: TRBJ2-1
d_call: TRBD1
clone_size: once
cdr3_aa: CASSPAWTGFLNEQFF
cdr3_nt: TGCGCCAGCAGCCCCGCCTGGACAGGGTTTTTGAATGAGCAGTTCTTC

v_call: TRBV30
j_call: TRBJ1-2
d_call: -
clone_size: -
cdr3_aa: CAWSLEDVVYGYTF
cdr3_nt: TGTGCCTGGAGCCTCGAGGATGTCGTATATGGCTACACCTTC

v_call: TRBV6-1
j_call: TRBJ1-3
d_call: -
clone_size: -
cdr3_aa: CASRARLTGNTIYF
cdr3_nt: TGTGCCAGCAGGGCCAGGTTAACAGGAAACACCATATATTTT

v_call: TRBV28
j_call: TRBJ1-6
d_call: -
clone_size: -
cdr3_aa: CASSSGLGSPLHF
cdr3_nt: TGTGCCAGCAGCTCGGGGTTGGGGTCACCCCTCCACTTT

v_call: TRBV4-1
j_call: TRBJ2-5
d_call: -
clone_size: -
cdr3_aa: CASSRLAEQETQYF
cdr3_nt: TGCGCCAGCAGCCGATTAGCGGAACAAGAGACCCAGTACTTC

v_call: TRBV7-6
j_call: TRBJ2-3
d_call: -
clone_size: -
cdr3_aa: CASSLALDTQYF
cdr3_nt: TGTGCCAGCAGCTTAGCCTTGGATACGCAGTATTTT

v_call: TRBV10-3
j_call: TRBJ2-3
d_call: -
clone_size: -
cdr3_aa: CATRGSTDTQYF
cdr3_nt: TGTGCCACCCGGGGAAGCACAGATACGCAGTATTTT

v_call: TRBV30
j_call: TRBJ2-7
d_call: -
clone_size: -
cdr3_aa: CAWSGGGEQYF
cdr3_nt: TGTGCCTGGAGCGGAGGCGGTGAGCAGTACTTC

v_call: TRBV7-3
j_call: TRBJ2-5
d_call: -
clone_size: -
cdr3_aa: CASSLRREETQYF
cdr3_nt: TGTGCCAGCAGCCTGCGTCGGGAGGAGACCCAGTACTTC

v_call: TRBV11-2
j_call: TRBJ2-5
d_call: TRBD1
clone_size: few
cdr3_aa: CASTMDRAYQETQYF
cdr3_nt: TGTGCCAGCACCATGGACAGGGCGTACCAAGAGACCCAGTACTTC

v_call: TRBV4-1
j_call: TRBJ2-7
d_call: -
clone_size: -
cdr3_aa: CASSPNRESNYYEQYF
cdr3_nt: TGCGCCAGCAGCCCCAACAGGGAATCGAATTATTACGAGCAGTACTTC

v_call: TRBV2
j_call: TRBJ2-1
d_call: TRBD2
clone_size: -
cdr3_aa: CASLSGSSYNEQFF
cdr3_nt: TGTGCCAGCCTTAGCGGGTCTTCCTACAATGAGCAGTTCTTC